This T cell receptor beta chain was profiled in a study of blood T cell repertoires in COVID-19. Trimming cost V 8 bases and J 6 bases; bases outside gene matches: 9. This CDR3 is 16 amino acids long. In germline, CDR1 is LGHDT, CDR2 YNNKEL (reference sequence). Only in-frame clones appear in the TCRdb table, and some are missing; sequencing was by immunoSEQ multiplex PCR. The sample contains 60,000 to 65,000 clones, approximately 77% of which appear only once. This sequence joins TRBV3-1 (or the pseudogene TRBV3-2) and TRBJ2-1; 14 nucleotides align to TRBD2. Sample: peripheral blood. The clonotype was recovered from a woman aged 65 to 85 with COVID-19, enrolled during active disease. CDR3 in DNA: TGTGCCAGCCTCGGTGGACTAGCGGGGGGACCCAATGAGCAGTTCTTC. Translated: CASLGGLAGGPNEQFF.